This TCR beta chain is from a study of blood T cell repertoires in COVID-19. This clone appeared once. TCRdb keeps only in-frame clones here, not all; method: immunoSEQ multiplex PCR. The sample includes about 69,000 clones, more than 70% of them seen just once. CDR3 length: 16 amino acids. After removal of 4 bases from V and 0 bases from J, the junction contained 9 bases not matched to a gene. The germline CDR1 and CDR2 sequences are SGHRS and YFSETQ. The origin of this receptor is a human donor in a cohort sampled during active COVID-19. V gene TRBV5-1 combines with J gene TRBJ2-7; 8 positions match TRBD2. Sample: peripheral blood. The CDR3 reads CASSPRGAGASYEQYF. The CDR3 nucleotides are TGCGCCAGCAGCCCCCGTGGAGCGGGGGCCTCCTACGAGCAGTACTTC.